This TCR beta chain was identified during a study of OX40 agonist ivuxolimab in advanced cancers. Study as a whole: The diagnoses of dose-escalation patients were hepatocellular carcinoma, melanoma, renal cell or head and neck cancer. The eligibility criteria allowed prior anti-PD-1, anti-PD-L1 or anti-CTLA-4 therapy, and 40% had some. Study-wide results and limits: CD4+ T cells averaged fewer expanded clones than CD8+ T cells. The antigens recognized by the expanded peripheral T cells, that is their antigen specificity, were not determined.

The CDR3 loop spans 14 amino acids. The J segment lost 1 base and the V segment lost 7 bases, leaving 6 bases of the junction unmatched. Germline assignment: CDR1 SQVTM and CDR2 ANQGSEA. The assay was immunoSEQ multiplex PCR, and TCRdb's table has in-frame clones only and misses some. This sample has 40,000 to 45,000 clones, with approximately 80% found just once. As to this clone: The antigen remains unidentified.

The chain carries TRBV29-1 and TRBJ2-2, with TRBD1 matching over 7 bases. The TCR comes from an adult with an advanced solid tumor such as melanoma, head and neck, liver or kidney cancer. Sequenced material: CD4+ or CD8+ T cells sorted from blood, taken in a trial of the OX40 agonist ivuxolimab. The CDR3 bases are TGCAGCGCTCCGGGGACAGTGAACACCGGGGAGCTGTTTTTT. Its translation is CSAPGTVNTGELFF.